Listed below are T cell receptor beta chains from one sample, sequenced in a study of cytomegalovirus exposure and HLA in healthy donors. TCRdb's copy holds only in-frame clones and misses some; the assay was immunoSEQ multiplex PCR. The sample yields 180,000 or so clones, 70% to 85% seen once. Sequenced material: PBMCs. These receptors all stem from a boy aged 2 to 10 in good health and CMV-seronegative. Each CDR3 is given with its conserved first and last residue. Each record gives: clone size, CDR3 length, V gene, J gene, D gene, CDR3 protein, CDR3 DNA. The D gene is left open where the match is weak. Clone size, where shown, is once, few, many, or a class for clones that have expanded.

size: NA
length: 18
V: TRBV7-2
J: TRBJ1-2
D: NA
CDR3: CASSLIRWSRGFNYGYTF
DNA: TGTGCCAGCAGCTTAATTAGGTGGAGCAGGGGATTTAACTATGGCTACACCTTC

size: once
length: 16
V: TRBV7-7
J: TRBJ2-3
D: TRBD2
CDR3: CASSLGLAGPTDTQYF
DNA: TGTGCTAGCAGCTTAGGACTAGCGGGGCCCACAGATACGCAGTATTTT

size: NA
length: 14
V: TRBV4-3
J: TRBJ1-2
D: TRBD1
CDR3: CASSRGQGAYGYTF
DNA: TGCGCCAGCAGCCGGGGACAGGGGGCGTATGGCTACACCTTC

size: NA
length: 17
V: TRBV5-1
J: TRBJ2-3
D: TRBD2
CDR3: CASKRPGLAGATDTQYF
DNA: TGCGCCAGTAAAAGGCCGGGACTAGCGGGGGCGACAGATACGCAGTATTTT

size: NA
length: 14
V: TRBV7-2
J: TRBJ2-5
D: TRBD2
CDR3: CASSYLAGLETQYF
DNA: TGTGCCAGCAGCTATCTAGCGGGATTAGAGACCCAGTACTTC

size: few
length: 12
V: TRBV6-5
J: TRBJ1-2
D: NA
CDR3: CASSYRGYGYTF
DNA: TGTGCCAGCAGTTACAGGGGCTATGGCTACACCTTC

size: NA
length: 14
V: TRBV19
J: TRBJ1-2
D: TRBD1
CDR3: CASSLQGAAYGYTF
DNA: TGTGCCAGTAGTCTTCAGGGGGCTGCCTATGGCTACACCTTC

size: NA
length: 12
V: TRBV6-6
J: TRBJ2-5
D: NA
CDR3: CAGGQVKETQYF
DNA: TGTGCCGGGGGACAAGTTAAAGAGACTCAGTACTTC

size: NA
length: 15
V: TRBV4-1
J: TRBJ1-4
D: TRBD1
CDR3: CASSQGTGTDEKLFF
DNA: TGCGCCAGCAGCCAAGGAACCGGGACAGATGAAAAACTGTTTTTT

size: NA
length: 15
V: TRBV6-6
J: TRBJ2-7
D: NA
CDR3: CASSPSGRDIEKQYF
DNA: TGTGCCAGCAGTCCCTCCGGCAGGGACATTGAGAAGCAGTACTTC

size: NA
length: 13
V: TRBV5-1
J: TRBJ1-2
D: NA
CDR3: CASRTGSPGGYTF
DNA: TGCGCCAGCAGGACCGGGAGCCCGGGCGGCTACACCTTC

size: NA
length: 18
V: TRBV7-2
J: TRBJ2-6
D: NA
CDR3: CASSPRTVFPSGANVLTF
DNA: TGTGCCAGCAGCCCTCGGACAGTCTTCCCCTCTGGGGCCAACGTCCTGACTTTC

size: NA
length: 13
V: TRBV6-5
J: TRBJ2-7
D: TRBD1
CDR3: CATLPSTGIEQYF
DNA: TGTGCCACCCTACCCTCGACAGGGATCGAGCAGTACTTC

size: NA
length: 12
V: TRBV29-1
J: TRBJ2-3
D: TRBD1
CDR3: CSVEETGSGQYF
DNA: TGCAGCGTTGAAGAGACAGGGTCAGGGCAGTATTTT

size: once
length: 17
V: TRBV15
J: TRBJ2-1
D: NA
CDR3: CATSRFGISRMGNEQFF
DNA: TGTGCTACCAGCAGATTCGGGATTAGTCGGATGGGGAATGAGCAGTTCTTC

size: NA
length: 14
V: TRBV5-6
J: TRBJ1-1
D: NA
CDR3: CASSYTPGNTEAFF
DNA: TGTGCCAGCAGCTATACCCCGGGGAACACTGAAGCTTTCTTT

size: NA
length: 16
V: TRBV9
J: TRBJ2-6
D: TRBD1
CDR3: CASSVGGGNGANVLTF
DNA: TGTGCCAGCAGCGTAGGAGGGGGCAACGGGGCCAACGTCCTGACTTTC

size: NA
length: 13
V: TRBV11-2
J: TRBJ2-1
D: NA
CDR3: CASSSHLATEQFF
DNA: TGTGCCAGCAGCTCCCACCTAGCGACTGAGCAGTTCTTC

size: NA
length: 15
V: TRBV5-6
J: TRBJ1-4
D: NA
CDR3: CASSSPGAGAEKLFF
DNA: TGTGCCAGCAGTTCGCCCGGAGCGGGGGCCGAAAAACTGTTTTTT

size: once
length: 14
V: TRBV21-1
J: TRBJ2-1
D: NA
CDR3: CARRRRGILDEQFF
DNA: TGTGCCAGGCGTCGCAGGGGGATTCTCGATGAGCAGTTCTTC

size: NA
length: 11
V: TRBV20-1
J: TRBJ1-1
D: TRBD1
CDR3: CSAGTGVRAFF
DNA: TGCAGTGCCGGGACAGGGGTACGCGCTTTCTTT

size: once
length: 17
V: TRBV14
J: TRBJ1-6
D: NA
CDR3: CASSHTEESSYNSPLHF
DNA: TGTGCCAGCAGCCACACAGAAGAAAGCTCCTATAATTCACCCCTCCACTTT

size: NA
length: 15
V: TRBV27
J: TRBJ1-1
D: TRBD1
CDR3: CASSLGTGRATEAFF
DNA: TGTGCCAGCAGTTTAGGGACAGGGAGGGCCACTGAAGCTTTCTTT

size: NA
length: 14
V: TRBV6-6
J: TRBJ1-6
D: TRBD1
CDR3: CAGAGDRYNSPLHF
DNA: TGTGCCGGGGCGGGGGACAGGTATAATTCACCCCTCCACTTT

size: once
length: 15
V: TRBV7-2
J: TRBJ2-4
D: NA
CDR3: CASSRGNLAKNIQYF
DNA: TGTGCCAGCAGCCGGGGGAACCTAGCCAAAAACATTCAGTACTTC

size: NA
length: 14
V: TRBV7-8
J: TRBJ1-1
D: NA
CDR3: CASSSMDYMREAFF
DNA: TGTGCCAGCAGCTCCATGGACTATATGAGGGAAGCTTTCTTT

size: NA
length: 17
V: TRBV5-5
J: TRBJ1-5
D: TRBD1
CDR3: CASSPGTGGYSNQPQHF
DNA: TGTGCCAGCAGCCCCGGGACAGGGGGGTATAGCAATCAGCCCCAGCATTTT

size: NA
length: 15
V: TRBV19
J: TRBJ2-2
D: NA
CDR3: CASSMEGGKTGELFF
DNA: TGTGCCAGTAGTATGGAGGGAGGTAAAACCGGGGAGCTGTTTTTT

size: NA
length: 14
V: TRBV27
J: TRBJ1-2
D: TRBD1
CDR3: CASSQDRGGYGYTF
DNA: TGTGCCAGCAGTCAGGACAGGGGAGGCTATGGCTACACCTTC

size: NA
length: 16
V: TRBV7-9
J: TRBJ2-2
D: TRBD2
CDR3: CASSPLLAGVGGELFF
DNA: TGTGCCAGCAGCCCCCTCCTAGCGGGGGTGGGCGGGGAGCTGTTTTTT

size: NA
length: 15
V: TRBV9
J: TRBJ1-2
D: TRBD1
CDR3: CASSAGTGNNYGYTF
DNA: TGTGCCAGCAGTGCCGGGACAGGGAATAACTATGGCTACACCTTC

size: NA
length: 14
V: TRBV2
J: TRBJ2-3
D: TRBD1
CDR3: CASSERQGPDTQYF
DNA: TGTGCCAGCAGTGAGAGACAGGGGCCAGATACGCAGTATTTT

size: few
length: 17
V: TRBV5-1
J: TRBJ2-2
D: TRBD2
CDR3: CASSPWTSGVNTGELFF
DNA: TGCGCCAGCAGCCCCTGGACTAGCGGGGTGAACACCGGGGAGCTGTTTTTT

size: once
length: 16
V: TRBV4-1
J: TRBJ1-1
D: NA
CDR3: CASSQVSDRQNTEAFF
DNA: TGCGCCAGCAGCCAAGTTTCGGACAGACAAAACACTGAAGCTTTCTTT

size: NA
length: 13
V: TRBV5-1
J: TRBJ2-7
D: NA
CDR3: CASSRTHDYEQYF
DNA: TGCGCCAGCAGCCGGACACATGACTACGAGCAGTACTTC

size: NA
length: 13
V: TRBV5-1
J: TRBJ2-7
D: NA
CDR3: CASSLGEPYEQYF
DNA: TGCGCCAGCAGCTTGGGGGAGCCCTACGAGCAGTACTTC

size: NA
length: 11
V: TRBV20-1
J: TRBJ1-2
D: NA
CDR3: CSASPEDGYTF
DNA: TGCAGTGCTAGTCCCGAGGATGGCTACACCTTC

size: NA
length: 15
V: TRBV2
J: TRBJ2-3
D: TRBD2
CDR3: CASKAGGALTDTQYF
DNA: TGTGCCAGCAAGGCGGGGGGGGCTCTCACAGATACGCAGTATTTT

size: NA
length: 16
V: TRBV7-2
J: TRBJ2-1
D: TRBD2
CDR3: CASSPQLAGGHNEQFF
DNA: TGTGCCAGCAGCCCCCAACTAGCGGGGGGGCACAATGAGCAGTTCTTC

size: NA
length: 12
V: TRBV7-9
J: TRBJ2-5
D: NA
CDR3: CASQTSQETQYF
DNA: TGTGCCAGCCAGACATCTCAAGAGACCCAGTACTTC

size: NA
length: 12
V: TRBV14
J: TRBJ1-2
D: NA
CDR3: CASSQRGYGYTF
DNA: TGTGCCAGCAGCCAAAGGGGCTATGGCTACACCTTC

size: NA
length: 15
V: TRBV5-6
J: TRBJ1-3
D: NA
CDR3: CASSFLDSSGNTIYF
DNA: TGTGCCAGCAGCTTTTTAGACAGCTCTGGAAACACCATATATTTT

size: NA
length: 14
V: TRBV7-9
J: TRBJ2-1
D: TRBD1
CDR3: CASSPATGENEQFF
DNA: TGTGCCAGCAGCCCCGCGACAGGGGAAAATGAGCAGTTCTTC

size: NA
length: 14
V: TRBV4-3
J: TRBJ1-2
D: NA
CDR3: CASSQDLSGYGYTF
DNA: TGCGCCAGCAGCCAGGACCTCTCGGGGTATGGCTACACCTTC

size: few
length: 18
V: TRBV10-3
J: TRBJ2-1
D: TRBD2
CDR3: CAIRLDGNSGGFNNEQFF
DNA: TGTGCCATCAGGCTGGATGGAAATAGCGGGGGGTTCAACAATGAGCAGTTCTTC

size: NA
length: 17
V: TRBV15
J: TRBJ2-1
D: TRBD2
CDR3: CATSRDRGGLLYNEQFF
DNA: TGTGCCACCAGCAGAGATCGGGGGGGGCTGTTATACAATGAGCAGTTCTTC

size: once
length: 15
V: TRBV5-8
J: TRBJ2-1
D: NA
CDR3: CASSLGSGSYNEQFF
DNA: TGTGCCAGCAGCTTGGGCTCGGGCTCCTACAATGAGCAGTTCTTC

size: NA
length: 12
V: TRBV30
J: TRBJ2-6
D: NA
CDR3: CAGTSGANVLTF
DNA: TGTGCCGGCACGTCAGGAGCCAACGTCCTGACTTTC

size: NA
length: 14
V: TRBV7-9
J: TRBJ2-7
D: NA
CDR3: CASSLAGFSYEQYF
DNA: TGTGCCAGCAGCTTGGCCGGGTTTTCCTACGAGCAGTACTTC

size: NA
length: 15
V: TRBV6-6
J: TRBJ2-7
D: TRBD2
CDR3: CASSPKRGGLIEQYF
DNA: TGTGCCAGCAGTCCGAAGCGGGGGGGCCTCATAGAGCAGTACTTC

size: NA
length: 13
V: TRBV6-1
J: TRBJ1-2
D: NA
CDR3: CATRVGERGGYTF
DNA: TGTGCCACCAGGGTCGGAGAGCGGGGCGGCTACACCTTC

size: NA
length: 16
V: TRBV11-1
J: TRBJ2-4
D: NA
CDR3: CASSLGRWAYKNIQYF
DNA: TGTGCCAGCAGCTTAGGGAGGTGGGCCTACAAAAACATTCAGTACTTC

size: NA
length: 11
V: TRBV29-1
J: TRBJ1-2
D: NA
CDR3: CSVEGTIGYTF
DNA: TGCAGCGTTGAGGGGACAATTGGCTACACCTTC

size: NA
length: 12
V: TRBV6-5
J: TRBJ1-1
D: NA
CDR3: CASSYGSTEAFF
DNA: TGTGCCAGCAGTTACGGGAGTACTGAAGCTTTCTTT

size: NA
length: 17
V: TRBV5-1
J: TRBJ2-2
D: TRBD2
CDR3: CASSLLAGTTNTGELFF
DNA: TGCGCCAGCAGCCTACTAGCGGGTACAACGAACACCGGGGAGCTGTTTTTT

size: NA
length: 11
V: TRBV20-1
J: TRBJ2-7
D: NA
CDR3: CSAKQGYEQYF
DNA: TGCAGTGCCAAGCAGGGCTACGAGCAGTACTTC

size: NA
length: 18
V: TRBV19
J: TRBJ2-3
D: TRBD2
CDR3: CASSIDRTSGGFTDTQYF
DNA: TGTGCCAGTAGTATAGATCGGACTAGCGGGGGATTCACAGATACGCAGTATTTT

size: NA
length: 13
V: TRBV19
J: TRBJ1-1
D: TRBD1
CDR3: CASSTDRETEAFF
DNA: TGTGCCAGTAGTACCGACAGGGAGACTGAAGCTTTCTTT

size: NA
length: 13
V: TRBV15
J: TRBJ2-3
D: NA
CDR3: CATSRDRVDTQYF
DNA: TGTGCCACCAGCAGAGATCGGGTAGATACGCAGTATTTT

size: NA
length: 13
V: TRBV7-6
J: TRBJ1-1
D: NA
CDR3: CASSLSGNTEAFF
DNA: TGTGCCAGCAGCTTATCCGGGAACACTGAAGCTTTCTTT